Each of the 9 T cell receptor beta chains below was sequenced from the same sample in a study of cytomegalovirus exposure and HLA in healthy donors. Both 60 Vbeta primers and 13 Jbeta primers went into the PCR. Sequencing was performed with immunoSEQ multiplex PCR; in TCRdb, only in-frame clones are kept and a portion is missing. Of around 140,000 clones in the sample, more than 70% were seen once. Sequenced: PBMCs. All receptors come from a woman in her sixties or seventies in good health and CMV-seronegative.

This rearrangement joins TRBV19 to TRBJ1-1, with 8 positions matching TRBD1. Unmatched junction bases numbered 9, after V lost 4 bases and J lost 5 bases. CDR3 length: 15 amino acids. Germline CDR1 LNHDA, CDR2 SQIVND (reference sequence). The CDR3 nucleotides are TGTGCCAGTAGTAATCCAGGGGGCTCGCGAACTGAAGCTTTCTTT. This translates into CASSNPGGSRTEAFF.

The rearrangement links TRBV28 to TRBJ1-1; 8 nucleotides match TRBD1. The CDR3 covers 14 residues. Per the germline V gene, CDR1 is MDHEN and CDR2 is SYDVKM. V shed 3 bases, J shed 2 bases, and the junction held 2 bases outside the gene matches. The CDR3 here is CASSLDRVNTEAFF. The CDR3 nucleotides read TGTGCCAGCAGTTTGGACAGGGTTAACACTGAAGCTTTCTTT.

J is TRBJ2-1 and V is TRBV7-6, with D possibly TRBD1 on 6 matching bases. The ends were cut back, 0 bases at V and 2 bases at J, with 23 bases in the middle. Germline CDR1 is SGHVS and CDR2 is FNYEAQ. This CDR3 contains 20 residues. CDR3 sequence reads: CASSLAPLVTFTGPYNEQFF. CDR3 nucleotides: TGTGCCAGCAGCTTAGCCCCGCTCGTAACCTTCACAGGGCCCTACAATGAGCAGTTCTTC.

This chain links TRBV14 with TRBJ2-2; D perhaps matches TRBD2 (6 bases). The CDR3 length is 16 residues. V gave up 3 bases and J gave up 4 bases, with 15 bases separating them. CDR1 and CDR2 from the germline V gene are SGHDN and FVKESK. CDR3 protein: CASSHRLVRGTGELFF. CDR3 in DNA: TGTGCCAGCAGCCACAGACTAGTTAGAGGCACCGGGGAGCTGTTTTTT.

The chain couples TRBV5-1 to TRBJ1-1; 10 bases agree with TRBD1. The CDR3 covers 16 residues. J was trimmed by 5 bases and V by 4 bases; bases with no gene match: 11. Looked up from germline, CDR1 is SGHRS and CDR2 is YFSETQ. This CDR3 is CASSPDRTGGRTEAFF. Here the CDR3 DNA reads TGCGCCAGCAGCCCGGATAGGACAGGGGGGCGGACTGAAGCTTTCTTT.

The chain uses TRBV7-2 and TRBJ2-7, with 10 bases aligning to TRBD2. CDR3 length: 16 amino acids. V gave up 5 bases and J gave up 7 bases; unmatched junction bases: 14. The germline V gene has CDR1 SGHTA and CDR2 FQGNSA. The CDR3 region has the DNA TGTGCCAGCAGCCCAAGGGCTAGCGGGGGAATGTTAGAGCAGTACTTC. This sequence encodes CASSPRASGGMLEQYF.

The chain combines TRBV28 with TRBJ1-4, with 10 bases fitting TRBD1. Germline V gene data show CDR1 as MDHEN and CDR2 as SYDVKM. Losses at the gene ends were 6 bases for V and 2 bases for J; bases not matched to a gene: 12. The CDR3 length is 18 residues. Here the CDR3 DNA reads TGTGCCAGCAGCACGACAGGGGGCTCCCGGATGACTAATGAAAAACTGTTTTTT. Protein product: CASSTTGGSRMTNEKLFF. Filled out from reference TRBV28 and TRBJ1-4, the complete variable domain reads DVKVTQSSRYLVKRTGEKVFLECVQDMDHENMFWYRQDPGLGLRLIYFSYDVKMKEKGDIPEGYSVSREKKERFSLILESASTNQTSMYLCASSTTGGSRMTNEKLFFGSGTQLSVL.

This clone was found a few times. The chain carries TRBV6-1 and TRBJ1-5, with 7 bases that match TRBD1. The V gene end was trimmed by 7 bases and the J gene end by 6 bases; junction bases not matched to a gene: 12. This CDR3 has 15 residues. CDR1 MNHNS and CDR2 SASEGT come from the germline V gene. This CDR3 reads CASTQDRELGQPQHF. The CDR3 DNA is TGTGCCAGCACCCAAGACAGGGAGTTGGGTCAGCCCCAGCATTTT.

V usage is TRBV6-6 and J usage is TRBJ2-1; TRBD2 aligns across 8 bases. Germline values: CDR1 MNHNY, CDR2 SVGAGI (reference sequence). J lost 4 bases, V lost 7 bases, and 9 bases had no gene match. CDR3 length equals 15 residues. CDR3: CASTSSGRSYNEQFF. In DNA form, the CDR3 reads TGTGCCAGCACATCGAGCGGGAGAAGTTACAATGAGCAGTTCTTC.